The clone carrying this TCR beta chain was observed once. This entry is derived from a study of cytomegalovirus exposure and HLA in healthy donors. The CDR3 extends over 14 amino acids. Germline V lookup: CDR1 MGHRA, CDR2 YSYEKL. Trimming removed 1 base from V and 2 bases from J, with 6 bases in between. Data came from immunoSEQ multiplex PCR; TCRdb stores just in-frame clones and leaves some out. The repertoire consists of 250,000 or so clones, with around 89% occurring once and the leading ten covering under 0.4%. The sample taken for sequencing was PBMCs. V usage is TRBV4-1 and J usage is TRBJ1-5, with D unclear. This TCR was recovered from a woman aged 18-29 years in good health and CMV-seronegative. The CDR3, as DNA: TGCGCCAGCAGCCAAGGTACGGGCAATCAGCCCCAGCATTTT. It is translated as CASSQGTGNQPQHF.